The clone carrying this T cell receptor (beta chain) was recorded at least ten times. The sample comes from a study of T cells in Graves' hyperthyroidism and ophthalmopathy. RNA transcripts provided the source from which TCR beta CDR3 regions were amplified. Carried out on the TCR CDR3, a first-round RT-PCR used the HTBI primer set. TCRdb reprocessed the multiplex PCR reads via MiXCR and lists one record per CDR3 protein. The sample carries some 270,000 distinct CDR3 sequences, around 13% recorded once. The V and J ends lost 1 base and 3 bases, in that order; junction bases with no gene match: 0. Germline assignment: CDR1 LGHDT and CDR2 YNNKEL (reference sequence). The CDR3 sequence is 14 residues long. Graves' hyperthyroidism qualified as stable when ophthalmopathy did not progress within 18 months. Those with hyperthyroidism were 18 to 65 years old, newly diagnosed, and ill for under 2 months. Diagnoses used clinical symptoms, serum thyroxine and TRAb, thyroid ultrasound and orbital computed tomography.

Sequences were obtained from blood. The TCR sequence derives from a woman aged 40 to 50 with Graves' hyperthyroidism. The rearrangement uses TRBV3-1 and TRBJ2-3; 8 positions agree with TRBD1. The CDR3 DNA reads as TGTGCCAGCAGCCAAGGGACAGGGACAGATACGCAGTATTTT. This translates into CASSQGTGTDTQYF.